The clone carrying this T cell receptor (beta chain) came up a few times. This CDR3 has 17 residues. Germline V gene data show CDR1 as SGDLS and CDR2 as YYNGEE. V lost 0 bases, J lost 1 base, and 5 bases stayed unmatched. These data belong to a study of blood T cells in healthy people across ages. The authors ran a second PCR of 7 to 11 cycles using a sample-barcoded 5' primer and a J-beta primer mix. In TCRdb, the 5' RACE reads were re-called with MiXCR into one record per CDR3 protein. The sample includes fewer than 600,000 distinct CDR3 sequences, about 29% of them seen just once. These data were also reused for a study on T cells of mothers and their children.

V gene TRBV9 combines with J gene TRBJ2-5, with 11 bases matching TRBD2. Sequencing used blood. This TCR came from a boy between 2 and 10 years old in good health. The CDR3 DNA is TGTGCCAGCAGCGTAGGGGCTAGCGGGGGGATCCAAGAGACCCAGTACTTC. Residues: CASSVGASGGIQETQYF.